Given below is one T cell receptor beta chain in context. Its cognate antigen has yet to be identified. No qualities accompany the bases; no much larger clone lies one base away. The sample belongs to a study of T cells in Graves' hyperthyroidism and ophthalmopathy (dated by TCRdb to the late 2010s). For the wider study: Peripheral blood samples were taken at initial diagnosis, before any treatment was given. An independent validation cohort of around 19 hyperthyroidism patients and about 15 patients who later progressed to ophthalmopathy tested prospective prediction of ophthalmopathy. Thyroid tissue and blood T-cell repertoires from about six Graves' hyperthyroidism patients were also compared in the study. The paper reports TCR Vbeta CDR3 sequencing of approximately 140 peripheral blood samples: around 45 ophthalmopathy, 75 to 80 hyperthyroidism and around 17 progressor patients. Following sampling, methimazole starting at 30 mg daily was given to hyperthyroidism patients, and high-dose intravenous methylprednisolone was given to ophthalmopathy patients. For training and testing, the 100 or so patients in the discovery cohort were randomly divided in a 7:3 ratio. To identify distinguishing TCR V-J signatures, a discovery cohort of some 99 patients was used, comprising 43 with Graves' ophthalmopathy and around 60 with stable Graves' hyperthyroidism. Overall results and qualifications from the work: In validation, the model predicted progression to ophthalmopathy with approximately 71% sensitivity and roughly 72% specificity, a median of around 6.6 months before onset. A 13 V-J signature model separated ophthalmopathy from stable hyperthyroidism, with around 90% sensitivity and roughly 81% specificity in cross-validation and 80%/75% in testing. Blood samples also contained most of the expanded thyroid clonotypes (frequency above 0.001), which suggests that blood repertoires may reflect thyroid immune responses. No statistical method was used to set the sample size in advance, and investigators knew the group allocation.

Moderately to severely active disease, a Clinical Activity Score of at least 3, a NOSPECS grade of at least 4, and a duration under 3 months were present in ophthalmopathy patients. The study excluded patients with uncontrolled infections, other autoimmune diseases, pregnancy or lactation. Diagnoses relied on clinical symptoms, serum thyroxine and TRAb, thyroid ultrasound and orbital computed tomography. Ficoll-Paque density gradient centrifugation was used to isolate PBMCs from 10 ml of fresh peripheral blood. Trizol reagent was used to extract total RNA, and RNA quality was then checked on an Agilent 2100 Bioanalyzer. The germline ends are 13 bases apart after V is trimmed by 0 bases and J by 3 bases. The CDR3 numbers 16 residues from cysteine through phenylalanine. Only the CDR3 portion is preserved as DNA: 48 bases, with reading frame beginning at the first base. CDR1 and CDR2, looked up from the germline V gene, are KGHSH and LQKENI.

The TCR beta CDR3 regions were amplified from the RNA transcripts. The TCR CDR3 was subjected to a first round of RT-PCR using the HTBI primer set and the Qiagen OneStep RT-PCR kit. A second multiplex PCR round built the libraries, followed by size selection and purification. The libraries were sequenced on an Illumina HiSeq2000 using paired-end 100 bp reads. Per the source publication's procedure: Raw data were processed with SOAPnuke, discarding reads with adapters, uncalled bases, mean Phred below 15, or no exact constant-primer or identifier match. High-quality paired reads were merged with COPE v1.2.5, and unique nucleotide sequences were defined as clonotypes. Clonotypes were aligned to IMGT TRBV, TRBD and TRBJ reference segments using MiTCR v1.1. Analysis was restricted to V-J combinations with a frequency above 0.0001, which covered 99% to 99.2% of repertoires. The TCS score was defined as F50 (clonal expansion) divided by E x V (chaos), with BLOSUM62-based TCRdist calculated between CDR3 peptides within each V-J. Welch's t-statistics and random forest reduced some 510 V-J features to roughly 13, which were used in a naive Bayes classifier (R e1071). TCRdb redid the processing of the public reads, applying fastp at Q25 and MiXCR, and retained in-frame beta chains. Rows are unified per CDR3 protein, each entry keeping the most common DNA and genes. TCRdb's processing, not the study's, gives the V and J calls here. This sample has 410,000 or so distinct CDR3 sequences in its table, and about 15% of those were observed once. The ten most abundant clones make up roughly 13% of the sample.

This TCR derives from a man aged 18 to 29 with Graves' ophthalmopathy. The chain couples TRBV18 to TRBJ2-3, with a weak D call of TRBD1 (5 bases match). Sequencing used blood. CDR3 loop: CASSPPGRYGTDTQYF. Here is the DNA: TGTGCCAGCTCACCACCGGGGCGTTACGGGACAGATACGCAGTATTTT.